This T cell receptor beta chain was captured in a study of T cell responses to AZD1222 COVID-19 vaccine. Method: immunoSEQ multiplex PCR; TCRdb's copy keeps in-frame clones and lacks some. In the table there are about 120,000 clones, approximately 90% of which are singletons. To note about this clone: Its antigen is not known.

Germline CDR1 and CDR2: SGHVS and FQNEAQ. The CDR3 runs to 15 residues. The ends lost 3 bases at V and 2 bases at J; junction bases unmatched: 4. Study results and caveats: Rises in breadth and depth of Spike-specific TCRs came after two AZD1222 doses. The donor cohort was predominantly white British with a female majority, and clonal diversity may have been underestimated.

The source of this sequence is an adult in good health. Sequencing used peripheral blood, obtained on day 0 of AZD1222 vaccination. The chain is built from TRBV7-8 and TRBJ2-7; 10 nucleotides agree with TRBD1. The DNA of the CDR3 is TGTGCCAGCAGCTTCGGGACAGGGGTAGCCTACGAGCAGTACTTC. Its protein is CASSFGTGVAYEQYF.